The 10 T cell receptor beta chains presented below share a single source sample, sequenced in a study of T cell responses to AZD1222 COVID-19 vaccine (dated by TCRdb to the early 2020s). The intended sense of this specimen's time point label: baseline before first vaccination. Libraries were built with the immunoSEQ multiplex PCR assay. TCRdb re-hosts the immuneACCESS table, in-frame sequences only. Its copies lack some clones; in the studies checked, an unresolved V gene accounts for under half of them, and the cause for the rest is not known. For this sample there are about 59,000 clones; 80% to 85% appear just once. The biggest ten clones account for around 7.5% of the sample. The source material was peripheral blood, sampled on day 0 of AZD1222 vaccination. The source of these receptors is an adult in good health.

The V and J genes are TRBV18 and TRBJ2-5, with D uncertain. Germline V gene sequence: CDR1 KGHSH, CDR2 LQKENI. This CDR3 is built from 14 residues. V gave up 5 bases and J gave up 3 bases, with 13 bases separating them. This chain's CDR3 is CASSSFQREETQYF. CDR3 bases: TGTGCCAGCTCATCCTTTCAAAGAGAAGAGACCCAGTACTTC. The full variable domain, with the rest looked up from reference TRBV18 and TRBJ2-5, is NAGVMQNPRHLVRRRGQEARLRCSPMKGHSHVYWYRQLPEEGLKFMVYLQKENIIDESGMPKERFSAEFPKEGPSILRIQQVVRGDSAAYFCASSSFQREETQYFGPGTRLLVL.

V usage is TRBV5-1 and J usage is TRBJ2-4, with TRBD1 matching 10 bases. Germline CDR1 and CDR2: SGHRS and YFSETQ. The CDR3 runs 16 residues. V gave up 4 bases and J gave up 4 bases; unmatched junction bases: 8. The CDR3 bases are TGCGCCAGCAGCAACCCCGGGACAGGGGATAAAAACATTCAGTACTTC. Amino acid sequence: CASSNPGTGDKNIQYF.

This clone was counted a single time. The chain joins TRBV20-1 to TRBJ1-1; D perhaps matches TRBD1 (5 bases). Trimming took 7 bases from V and 1 from J, leaving 7 bases between them. The CDR3 loop spans 11 amino acids. Germline V CDR1 and CDR2: DFQATT, SNEGSKA (reference sequence). The CDR3 region is CSDQGNTEAFF. The CDR3 region has the DNA TGCAGTGATCAGGGGAACACTGAAGCTTTCTTT.

The rearrangement joins TRBV6-1 to TRBJ2-3, with D unresolved. Germline V gene data show CDR1 as MNHNS and CDR2 as SASEGT. There are 16 residues in the CDR3. V dropped 0 bases and J dropped 1 base, with 11 bases sitting between them. In DNA, the CDR3 is TGTGCCAGCAGTGAAGCGCTGGGAAGTCGCACAGATACGCAGTATTTT. It codes for CASSEALGSRTDTQYF.

V usage is TRBV5-4 and J usage is TRBJ2-7; no clear D gene. Germline CDR1 SGHNT, CDR2 YYREEE (reference sequence). V shed 4 bases and J shed 5 bases, with 13 bases lying between them. The CDR3 loop spans 13 amino acids. CDR3 in DNA: TGTGCCAGCAGCCCAGATCGCGACCACGAGCAGTACTTC. Translated, it gives CASSPDRDHEQYF.

The J gene is TRBJ1-1, the V gene TRBV15; maybe TRBD1 (5 bases). V lost 4 bases and J 5 bases, leaving 14 bases between the germline ends. Germline CDR1 LNHNV, CDR2 YYDKDF (reference sequence). The CDR3 consists of 14 residues. CDR3 amino acids: CATSTWGGWTEAFF. The CDR3 coding sequence is TGTGCCACCAGCACTTGGGGGGGGTGGACTGAAGCTTTCTTT.

This sequence joins TRBV3-1 (or the pseudogene TRBV3-2) and TRBJ2-6; D might be TRBD1 or TRBD2, each matching 5 bases. This CDR3 region has 15 residues. CDR1 LGHDT and CDR2 YNNKEL come from the germline V gene (reference sequence). Between the trimmed V and J ends, which lost 10 bases and 1 base, there was a span of 14 bases. In nucleotides, the CDR3 is TGTGCCACCGGGGCAAGAAGGTCTGGGGCCAACGTCCTGACTTTC. Its protein product is CATGARRSGANVLTF.

The genes are TRBV6-2 or TRBV6-3 and TRBJ2-1; weak D call: TRBD2 (5 bases). From germline, CDR1 is MNHEY and CDR2 SVGEGT. The V and J ends lost 5 bases and 3 bases respectively, with 14 bases between them. The CDR3 consists of 15 residues. The CDR3 region is CASSGGFGFYNEQFF. As DNA, the CDR3 is TGTGCCAGCAGTGGCGGGTTCGGGTTCTACAATGAGCAGTTCTTC.

The gene calls are TRBV7-2 and TRBJ2-7; D gene ambiguous. V dropped 2 bases and J dropped 6 bases, with 14 bases sitting between them. The CDR3 is made up of 14 amino acids. Germline values: CDR1 SGHTA, CDR2 FQGNSA. CDR3 DNA: TGTGCCAGCAGCTTAATGGAAGCGACCGGCGAGCAGTACTTC. This sequence encodes CASSLMEATGEQYF.

The V and J genes are TRBV4-1 and TRBJ1-2; D is ambiguous. The CDR3 totals 16 residues. The V gene lost 0 bases and the J gene lost 5 bases, with 16 bases spanning the gap. CDR1 and CDR2 (germline): MGHRA, YSYEKL. The CDR3 reads CASSQEAVGIPYGYTF. Written as DNA, the CDR3 is TGCGCCAGCAGCCAAGAGGCGGTCGGGATTCCTTATGGCTACACCTTC.